This TCR beta chain stems from a study of blood T cells in healthy people across ages. Across the study: About one barcoded beta molecule was captured per two T cells (by template switching). Overall study findings and caveats: The unknown donor CMV status may have confounded expanded clonotype changes. Underestimates were what the diversity estimates from one million T cells were considered to be.

The ends lost 5 bases at V and 2 bases at J; junction bases unmatched: 6. CDR3 length equals 15 residues. CDR1 and CDR2 (germline): SQVTM, ANQGSEA. Concerning this clonotype itself: The antigen remains unidentified.

Primers used in a second PCR of roughly 6 to 12 cycles were a sample-barcoded 5' primer and a J-beta primer mix. One entry per CDR3 protein results from TCRdb running MiXCR on the 5' RACE reads. The sample yields approximately 600,000 distinct CDR3 sequences, under 70% seen once. The sequenced sample was blood. This TCR came from a man aged 55 to 69 in good health. The chain uses TRBV29-1 and TRBJ2-3; TRBD2 matches at 11 bases. In DNA, the CDR3 is TGCAGCGTTCGGGGACTAGCGGAGATCACAGATACGCAGTATTTT. It translates to CSVRGLAEITDTQYF.